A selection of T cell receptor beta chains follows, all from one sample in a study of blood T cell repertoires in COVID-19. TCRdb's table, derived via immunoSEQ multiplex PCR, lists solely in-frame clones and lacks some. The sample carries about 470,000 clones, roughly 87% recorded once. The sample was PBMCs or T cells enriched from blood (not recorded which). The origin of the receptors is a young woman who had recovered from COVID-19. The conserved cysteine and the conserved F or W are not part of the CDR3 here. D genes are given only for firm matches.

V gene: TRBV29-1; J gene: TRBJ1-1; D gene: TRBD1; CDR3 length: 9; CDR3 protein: SVWLGGMAF
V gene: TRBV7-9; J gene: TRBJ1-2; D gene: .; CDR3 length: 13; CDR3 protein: ASSFEGASNYGYT
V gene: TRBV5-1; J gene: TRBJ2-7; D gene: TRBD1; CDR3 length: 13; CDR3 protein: ASSWGTGGQYEQY
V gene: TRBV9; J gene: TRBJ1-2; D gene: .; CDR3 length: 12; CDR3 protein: ASSVDVRLGGYT
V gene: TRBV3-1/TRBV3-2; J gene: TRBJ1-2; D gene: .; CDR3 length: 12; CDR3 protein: ASTSTGFFYGYT
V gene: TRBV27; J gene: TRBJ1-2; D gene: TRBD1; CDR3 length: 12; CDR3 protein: ASGRRDRVGSYT
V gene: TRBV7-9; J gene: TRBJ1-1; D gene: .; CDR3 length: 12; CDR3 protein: ASSSQGGRTEAF
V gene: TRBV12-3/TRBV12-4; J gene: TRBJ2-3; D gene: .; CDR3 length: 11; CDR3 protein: ASSLIRGDTQY
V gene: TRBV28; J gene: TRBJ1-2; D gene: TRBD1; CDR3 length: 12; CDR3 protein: ASSPDRGNYGYT
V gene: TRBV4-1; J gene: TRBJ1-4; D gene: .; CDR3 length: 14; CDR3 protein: ASSQGTGTGNEKLF
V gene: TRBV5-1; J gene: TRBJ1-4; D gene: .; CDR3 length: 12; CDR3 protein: ASSLEGEGEKLF
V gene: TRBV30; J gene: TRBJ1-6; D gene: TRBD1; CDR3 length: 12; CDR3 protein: ALQRTGYNSPLH
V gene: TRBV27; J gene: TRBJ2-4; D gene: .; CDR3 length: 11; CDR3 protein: ASRALAKNIQY
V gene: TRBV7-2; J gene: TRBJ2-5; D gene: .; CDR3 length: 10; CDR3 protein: ASSLVGETQY
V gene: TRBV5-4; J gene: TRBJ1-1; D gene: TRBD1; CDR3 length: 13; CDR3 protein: ASSLGDRMNTEAF
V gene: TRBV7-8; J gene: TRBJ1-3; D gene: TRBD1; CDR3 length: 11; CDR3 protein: ASSGDREGTIY
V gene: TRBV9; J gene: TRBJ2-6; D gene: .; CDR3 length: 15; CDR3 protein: ASSEGARVSGANVLT
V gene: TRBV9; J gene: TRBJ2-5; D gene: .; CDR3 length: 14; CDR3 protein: ASSVVTGGFGETQY
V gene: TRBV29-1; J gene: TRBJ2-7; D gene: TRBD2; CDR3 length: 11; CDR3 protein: SVERGATLEQY
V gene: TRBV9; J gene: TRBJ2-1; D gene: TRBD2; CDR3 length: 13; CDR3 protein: ASSPSGGNWNEQF
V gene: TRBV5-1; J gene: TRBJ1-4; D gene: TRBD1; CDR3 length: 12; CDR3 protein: ASSPGPGQGGLF
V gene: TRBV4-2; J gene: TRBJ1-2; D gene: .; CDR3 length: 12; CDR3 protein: ASSHEWELNGYT
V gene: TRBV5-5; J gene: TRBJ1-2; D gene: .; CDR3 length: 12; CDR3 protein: ASSLSWTISGYT
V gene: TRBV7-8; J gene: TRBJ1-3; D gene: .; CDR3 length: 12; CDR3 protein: ASSSWTSGNTIY
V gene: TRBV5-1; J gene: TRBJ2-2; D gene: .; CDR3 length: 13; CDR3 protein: ASSLVPTNTGELF
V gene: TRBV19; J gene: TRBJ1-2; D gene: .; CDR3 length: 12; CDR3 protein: ASSYANRNYGYT
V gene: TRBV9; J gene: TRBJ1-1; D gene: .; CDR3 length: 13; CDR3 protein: ASSAGGGRNTEAF
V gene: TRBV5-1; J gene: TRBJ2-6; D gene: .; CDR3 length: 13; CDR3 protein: ASTRVNSGANVLT
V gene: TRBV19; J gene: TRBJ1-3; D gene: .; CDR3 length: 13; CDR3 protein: ASAEGLPSGNTIY
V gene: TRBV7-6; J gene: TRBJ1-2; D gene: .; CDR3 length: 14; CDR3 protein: ASSPRPTAPNYGYT
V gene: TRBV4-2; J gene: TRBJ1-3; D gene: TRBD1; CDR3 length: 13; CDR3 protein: ASSQDGTAGNTIY
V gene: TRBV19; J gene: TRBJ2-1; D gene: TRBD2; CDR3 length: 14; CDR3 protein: ASRLAGGLMYNEQF
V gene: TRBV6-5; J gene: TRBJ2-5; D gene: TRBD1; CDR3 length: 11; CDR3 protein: AARQGALETQY
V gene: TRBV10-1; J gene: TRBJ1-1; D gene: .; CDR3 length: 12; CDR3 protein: ASRPNRGSPEAF
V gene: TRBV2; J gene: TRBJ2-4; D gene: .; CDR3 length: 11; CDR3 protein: ASKVRGKNIQY
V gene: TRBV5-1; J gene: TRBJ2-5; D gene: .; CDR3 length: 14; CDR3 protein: ASSLVLPPVGETQY
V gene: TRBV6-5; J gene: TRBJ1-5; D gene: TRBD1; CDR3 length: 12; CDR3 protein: ASKTGTDNQPQH
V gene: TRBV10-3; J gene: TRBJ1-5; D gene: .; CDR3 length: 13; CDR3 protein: AISDYRDGNQPQH
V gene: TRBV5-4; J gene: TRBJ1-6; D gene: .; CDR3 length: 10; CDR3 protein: ASSLSLSPLH
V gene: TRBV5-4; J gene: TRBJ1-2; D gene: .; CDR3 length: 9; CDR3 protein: ASSLRGYSS
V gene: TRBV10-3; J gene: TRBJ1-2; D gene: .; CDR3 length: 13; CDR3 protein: AIRGDSIAGYGYT
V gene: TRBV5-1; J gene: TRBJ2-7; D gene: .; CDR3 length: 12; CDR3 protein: ASSLGRGSYEQY
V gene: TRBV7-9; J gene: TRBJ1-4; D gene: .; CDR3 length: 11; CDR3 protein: ASSLGADEKLF
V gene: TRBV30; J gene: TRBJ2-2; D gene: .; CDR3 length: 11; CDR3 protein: AWSVIRAGELF
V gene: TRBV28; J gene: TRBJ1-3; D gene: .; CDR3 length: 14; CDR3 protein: ASSDSTGTPGNTIY
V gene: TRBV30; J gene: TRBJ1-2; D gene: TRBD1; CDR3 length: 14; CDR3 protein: AWSTAPGQGASGYT
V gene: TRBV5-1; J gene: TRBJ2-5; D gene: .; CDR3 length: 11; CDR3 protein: ASSPGQQETQY
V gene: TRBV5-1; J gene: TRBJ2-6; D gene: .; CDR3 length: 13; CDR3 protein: ASTQDASGANVLT
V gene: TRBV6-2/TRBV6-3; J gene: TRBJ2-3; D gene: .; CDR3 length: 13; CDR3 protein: ASSYDSPGTDTQY